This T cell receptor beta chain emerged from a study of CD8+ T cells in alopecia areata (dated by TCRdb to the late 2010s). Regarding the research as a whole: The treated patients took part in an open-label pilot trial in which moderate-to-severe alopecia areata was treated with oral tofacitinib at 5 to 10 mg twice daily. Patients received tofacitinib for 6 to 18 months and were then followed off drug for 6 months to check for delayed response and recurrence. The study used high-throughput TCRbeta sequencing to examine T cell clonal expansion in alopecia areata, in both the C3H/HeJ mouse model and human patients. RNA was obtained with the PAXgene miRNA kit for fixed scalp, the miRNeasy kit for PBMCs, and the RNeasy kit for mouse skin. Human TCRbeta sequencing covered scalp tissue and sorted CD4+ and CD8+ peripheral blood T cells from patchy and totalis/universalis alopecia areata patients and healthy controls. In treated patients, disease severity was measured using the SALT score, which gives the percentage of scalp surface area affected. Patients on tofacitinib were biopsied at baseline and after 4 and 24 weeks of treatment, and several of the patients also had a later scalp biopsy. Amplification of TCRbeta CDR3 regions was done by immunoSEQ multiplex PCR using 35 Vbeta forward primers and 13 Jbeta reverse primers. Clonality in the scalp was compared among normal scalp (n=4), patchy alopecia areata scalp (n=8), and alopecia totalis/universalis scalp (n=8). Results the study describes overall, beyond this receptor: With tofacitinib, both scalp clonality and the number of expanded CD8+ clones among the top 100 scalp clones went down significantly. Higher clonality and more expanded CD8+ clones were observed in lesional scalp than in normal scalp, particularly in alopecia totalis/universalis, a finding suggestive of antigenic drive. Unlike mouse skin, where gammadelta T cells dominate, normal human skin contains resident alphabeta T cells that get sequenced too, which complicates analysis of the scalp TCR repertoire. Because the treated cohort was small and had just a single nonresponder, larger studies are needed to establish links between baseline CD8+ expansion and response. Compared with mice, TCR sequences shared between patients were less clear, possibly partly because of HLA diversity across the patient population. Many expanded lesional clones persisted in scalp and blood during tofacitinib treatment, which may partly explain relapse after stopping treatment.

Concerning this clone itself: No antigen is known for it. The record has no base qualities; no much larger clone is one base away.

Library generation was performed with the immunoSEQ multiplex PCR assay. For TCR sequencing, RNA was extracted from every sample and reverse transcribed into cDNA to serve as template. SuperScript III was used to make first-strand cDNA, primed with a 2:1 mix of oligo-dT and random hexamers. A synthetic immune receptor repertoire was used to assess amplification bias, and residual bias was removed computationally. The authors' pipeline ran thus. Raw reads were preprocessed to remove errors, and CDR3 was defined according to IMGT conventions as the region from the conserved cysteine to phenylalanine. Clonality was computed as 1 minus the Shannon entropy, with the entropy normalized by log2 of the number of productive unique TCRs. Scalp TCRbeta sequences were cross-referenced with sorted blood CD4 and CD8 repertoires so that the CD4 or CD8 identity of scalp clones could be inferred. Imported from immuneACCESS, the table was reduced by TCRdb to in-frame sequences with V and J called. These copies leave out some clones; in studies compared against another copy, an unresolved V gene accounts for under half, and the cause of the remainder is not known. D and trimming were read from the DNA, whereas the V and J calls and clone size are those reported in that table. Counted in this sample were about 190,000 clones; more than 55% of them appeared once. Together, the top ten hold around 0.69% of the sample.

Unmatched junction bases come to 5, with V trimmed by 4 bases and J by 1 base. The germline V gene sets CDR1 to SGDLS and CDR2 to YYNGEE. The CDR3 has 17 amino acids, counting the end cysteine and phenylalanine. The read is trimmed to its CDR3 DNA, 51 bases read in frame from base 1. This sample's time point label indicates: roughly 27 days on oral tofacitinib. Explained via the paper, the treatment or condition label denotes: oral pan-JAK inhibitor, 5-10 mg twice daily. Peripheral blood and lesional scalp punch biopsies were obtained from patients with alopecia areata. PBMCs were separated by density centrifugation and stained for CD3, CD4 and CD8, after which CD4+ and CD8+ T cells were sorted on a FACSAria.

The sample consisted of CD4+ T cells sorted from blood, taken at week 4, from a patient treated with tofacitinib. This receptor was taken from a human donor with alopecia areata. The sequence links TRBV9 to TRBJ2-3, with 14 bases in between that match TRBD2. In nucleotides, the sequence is TGTGCCAGCAGCAAAGGACTAGCGGGAGGTGGCACAGATACGCAGTATTTT. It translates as CASSKGLAGGGTDTQYF.